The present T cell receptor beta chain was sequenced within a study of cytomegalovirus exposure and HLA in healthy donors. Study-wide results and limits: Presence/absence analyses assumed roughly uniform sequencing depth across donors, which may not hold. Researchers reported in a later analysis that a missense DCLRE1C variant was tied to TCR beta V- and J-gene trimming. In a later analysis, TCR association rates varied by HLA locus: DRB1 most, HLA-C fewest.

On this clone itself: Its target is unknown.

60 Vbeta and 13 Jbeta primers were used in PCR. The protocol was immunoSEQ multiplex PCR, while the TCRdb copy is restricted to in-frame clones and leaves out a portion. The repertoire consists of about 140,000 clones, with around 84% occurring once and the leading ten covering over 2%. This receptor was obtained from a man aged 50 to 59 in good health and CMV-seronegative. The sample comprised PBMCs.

The CDR3 bases are TGTGCCAGCAGTACGGACACTTATGGCTACACCTTC. Amino acids: CASSTDTYGYTF. The chain couples TRBV5-4 to TRBJ1-2; D possibly corresponds to TRBD1 (5 bases). The CDR3 length is 12 residues. The germline CDR1 and CDR2 sequences are SGHNT and YYREEE (reference sequence). With 5 bases removed from V and 5 bases from J, the gap between germline ends came to 10 bases.